The T cell receptor beta chain described here comes from a study of cytomegalovirus exposure and HLA in healthy donors. TCRdb's table, derived via immunoSEQ multiplex PCR, lists solely in-frame clones and lacks some. Of under 350,000 clones in the sample, approximately 86% were seen once. Germline-derived CDR1 and CDR2 are MNHEY and SVGAGI. The length of the CDR3 is 15 residues. J lost 2 bases, V lost 4 bases, and 6 bases had no gene match. Sequenced: PBMCs. This sequence was found in a woman in her late teens or twenties in good health and CMV-seronegative. The V call is TRBV6-5, the J call TRBJ2-7, with 9 bases identical to TRBD1. CDR3 bases: TGTGCCAGCAGTTCGACAGGGGGGCTCCCCTACGAGCAGTACTTC. Translated, it gives CASSSTGGLPYEQYF.